Below, one T cell receptor (beta chain) is given with its context. The V end was cut by 6 bases, the J end by 4 bases, with 18 bases between. The CDR3 loop spans 15 amino acids. These data come from a study of response to subunit inactivated influenza vaccine. TCRdb itself ran the RT-PCR reads through MiXCR, one entry per CDR3 protein. The table records about 800,000 distinct CDR3 sequences, 21% of them present only once. Sample: PBMCs from blood, taken more than 4 days after vaccination. The V call is TRBV12-3 or TRBV12-4, the J call TRBJ1-2; no clear D gene. The receptor was isolated from a man aged 50 to 59 who received an inactivated influenza vaccine. The DNA of the CDR3 is TGTGCCAGCAGGGAGGGCAGGCCAACTTCCTATGGCTACACCTTC. This sequence encodes CASREGRPTSYGYTF.